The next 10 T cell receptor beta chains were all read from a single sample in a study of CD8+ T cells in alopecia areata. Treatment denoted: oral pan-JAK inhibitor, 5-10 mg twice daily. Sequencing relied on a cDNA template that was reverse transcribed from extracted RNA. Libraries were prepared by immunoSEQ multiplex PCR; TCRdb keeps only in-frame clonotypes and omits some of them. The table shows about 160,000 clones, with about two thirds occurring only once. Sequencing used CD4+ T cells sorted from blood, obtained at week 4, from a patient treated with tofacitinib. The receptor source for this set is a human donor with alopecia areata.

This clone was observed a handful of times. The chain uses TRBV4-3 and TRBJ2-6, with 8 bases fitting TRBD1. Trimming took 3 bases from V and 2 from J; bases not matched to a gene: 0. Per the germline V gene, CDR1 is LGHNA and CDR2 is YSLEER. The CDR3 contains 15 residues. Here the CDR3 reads CASSHRGPGANVLTF. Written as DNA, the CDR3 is TGCGCCAGCAGCCACAGGGGGCCTGGGGCCAACGTCCTGACTTTC.

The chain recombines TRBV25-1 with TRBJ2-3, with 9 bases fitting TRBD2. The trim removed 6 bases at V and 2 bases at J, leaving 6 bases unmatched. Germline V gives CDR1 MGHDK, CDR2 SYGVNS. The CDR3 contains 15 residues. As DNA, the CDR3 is TGTGCCAGCAGCGTAGCGGGGGCCCACACAGATACGCAGTATTTT. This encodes CASSVAGAHTDTQYF.

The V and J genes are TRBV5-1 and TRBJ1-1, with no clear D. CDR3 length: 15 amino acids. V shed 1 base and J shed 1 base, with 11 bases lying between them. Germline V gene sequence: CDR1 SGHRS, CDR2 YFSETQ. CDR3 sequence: CASSLTLAANTEAFF. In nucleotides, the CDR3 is TGCGCCAGCAGCTTGACCCTAGCGGCGAACACTGAAGCTTTCTTT.

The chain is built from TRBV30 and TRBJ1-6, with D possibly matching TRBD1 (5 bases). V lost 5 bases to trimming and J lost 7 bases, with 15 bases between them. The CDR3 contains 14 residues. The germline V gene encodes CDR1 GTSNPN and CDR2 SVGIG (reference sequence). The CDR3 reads CAWVGGIRNSPLHF. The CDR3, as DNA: TGTGCCTGGGTCGGGGGTATCCGCAATTCACCCCTCCACTTT.

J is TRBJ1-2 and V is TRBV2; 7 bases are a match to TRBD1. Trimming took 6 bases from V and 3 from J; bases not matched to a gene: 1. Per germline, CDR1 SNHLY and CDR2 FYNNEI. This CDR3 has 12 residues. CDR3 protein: CASRGTDYGYTF. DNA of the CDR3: TGTGCCAGCAGGGGGACAGACTATGGCTACACCTTC.

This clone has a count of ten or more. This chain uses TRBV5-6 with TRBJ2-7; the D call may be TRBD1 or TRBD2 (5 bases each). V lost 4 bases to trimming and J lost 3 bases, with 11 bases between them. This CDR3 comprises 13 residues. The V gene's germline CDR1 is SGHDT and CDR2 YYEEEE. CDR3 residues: CASSLGTGYEQYF. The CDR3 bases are TGTGCCAGCAGCCTGGGGACGGGCTACGAGCAGTACTTC. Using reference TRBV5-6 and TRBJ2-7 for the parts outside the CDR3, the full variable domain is DAGVTQSPTHLIKTRGQQVTLRCSPKSGHDTVSWYQQALGQGPQFIFQYYEEEERQRGNFPDRFSGHQFPNYSSELNVNALLLGDSALYLCASSLGTGYEQYFGPGTRLTVT.

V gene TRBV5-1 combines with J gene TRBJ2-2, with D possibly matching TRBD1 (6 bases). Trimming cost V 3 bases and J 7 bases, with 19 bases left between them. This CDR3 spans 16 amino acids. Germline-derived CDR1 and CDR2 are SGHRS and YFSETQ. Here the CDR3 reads CASSSDPKQGVGELFF. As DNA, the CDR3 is TGCGCCAGCAGCTCGGACCCTAAACAGGGCGTCGGGGAGCTGTTTTTT.

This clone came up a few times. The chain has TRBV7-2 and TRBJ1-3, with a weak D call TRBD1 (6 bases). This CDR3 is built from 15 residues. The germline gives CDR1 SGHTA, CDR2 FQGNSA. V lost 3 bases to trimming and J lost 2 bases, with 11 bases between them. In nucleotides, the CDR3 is TGTGCCAGCAGCTTCCTGGCAGGGGCTGGAAACACCATATATTTT. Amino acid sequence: CASSFLAGAGNTIYF.

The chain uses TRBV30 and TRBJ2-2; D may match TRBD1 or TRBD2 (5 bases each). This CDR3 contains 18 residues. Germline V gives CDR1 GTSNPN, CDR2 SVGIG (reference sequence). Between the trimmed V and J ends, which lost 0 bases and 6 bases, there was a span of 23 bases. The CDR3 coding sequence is TGTGCCTGGAGTGTTAAGATCAACGGGGCCATGTGGGCCGGGGAGCTGTTTTTT. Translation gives CAWSVKINGAMWAGELFF.

This CDR3 is CASSQDRRGTDTQYF. The CDR3, as DNA: TGTGCCAGCAGCCAAGACCGACGGGGCACAGATACGCAGTATTTT. The rearrangement joins TRBV4-2 to TRBJ2-3; D is unresolved. Trimming left V 0 bases short and J 1 base short, with 8 bases between. CDR1 and CDR2 (germline): LGHNA, YNFKEQ. The CDR3 has 15 amino acids.